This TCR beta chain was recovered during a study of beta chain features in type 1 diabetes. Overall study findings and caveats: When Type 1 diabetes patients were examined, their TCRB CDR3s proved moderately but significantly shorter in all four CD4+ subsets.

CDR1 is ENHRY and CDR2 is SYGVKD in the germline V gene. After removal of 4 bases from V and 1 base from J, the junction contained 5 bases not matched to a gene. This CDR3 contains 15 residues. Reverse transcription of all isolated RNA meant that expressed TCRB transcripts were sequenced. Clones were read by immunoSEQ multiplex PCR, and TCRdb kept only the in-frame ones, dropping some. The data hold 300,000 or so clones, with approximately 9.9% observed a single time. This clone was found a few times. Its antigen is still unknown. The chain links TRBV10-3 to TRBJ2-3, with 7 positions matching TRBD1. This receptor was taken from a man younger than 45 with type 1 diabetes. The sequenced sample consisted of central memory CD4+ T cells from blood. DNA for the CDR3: TGTGCCATCAGTGTGGGGCAGGGGGGCACAGATACGCAGTATTTT. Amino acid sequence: CAISVGQGGTDTQYF.